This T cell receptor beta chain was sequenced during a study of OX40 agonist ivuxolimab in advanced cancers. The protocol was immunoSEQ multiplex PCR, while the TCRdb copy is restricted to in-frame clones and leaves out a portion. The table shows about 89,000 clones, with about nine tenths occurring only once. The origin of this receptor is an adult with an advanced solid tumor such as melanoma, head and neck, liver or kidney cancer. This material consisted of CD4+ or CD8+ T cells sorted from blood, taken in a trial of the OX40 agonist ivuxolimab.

CDR3 amino acids: CASSIQGGTDTQYF. In nucleotides, the CDR3 is TGTGCCAGTAGTATCCAGGGGGGCACAGATACGCAGTATTTT. The genes are TRBV19 and TRBJ2-3; 7 positions match TRBD1. J lost 1 base, V lost 3 bases, and 1 base had no gene match. The germline V gene encodes CDR1 LNHDA and CDR2 SQIVND (reference sequence). This CDR3 is built from 14 residues.